These 21 T cell receptor beta chains originate from one sample sequenced in a study of T cell responses to AZD1222 COVID-19 vaccine. Profiled with immunoSEQ multiplex PCR; TCRdb holds only in-frame clones, not every one. The sample carries 200,000 or so clones, around 87% recorded once. This specimen consisted of peripheral blood, obtained on day 0 of MenACWY control vaccination. Receptors were obtained from an adult in good health.

This clone was recorded a few times. This sequence joins TRBV19 and TRBJ1-6, with 8 bases lining up with TRBD1. Germline-derived CDR1 and CDR2 are LNHDA and SQIVND (reference sequence). Trimming removed 4 bases from V and 7 bases from J; junction bases left unmatched: 3. This CDR3 comprises 14 residues. DNA of the CDR3: TGTGCCAGTAGTAGCAGGGGGCTGAATTCACCCCTCCACTTT. Protein: CASSSRGLNSPLHF.

This clone was counted a single time. The rearrangement uses TRBV27 and TRBJ2-1; TRBD2 matches 7 bases. The CDR3 covers 13 residues. The V segment lost 5 bases and the J segment 10 bases; nucleotides outside the gene matches: 8. Germline assignment: CDR1 MNHEY and CDR2 SMNVEV (reference sequence). CDR3 DNA: TGTGCCAGCAGTCTTTCGGGGAGGGCCGAGCAGTTCTTC. It yields the protein CASSLSGRAEQFF.

The chain is built from TRBV10-3 and TRBJ2-7, with TRBD1 identical over 8 bases. The V segment lost 8 bases and the J segment 4 bases; nucleotides outside the gene matches: 19. Germline assignment: CDR1 ENHRY and CDR2 SYGVKD. The CDR3 sequence is 17 residues long. Here the CDR3 DNA reads TGTGCCATCCAAGACAGGGGATCAAAGAGGGGAAAATACGAGCAGTACTTC. As protein: CAIQDRGSKRGKYEQYF.

In DNA form, the CDR3 reads TGTGCCAGCAGTTTAGCGGGACTAGTCTACGAGCAGTACTTC. Encoded protein: CASSLAGLVYEQYF. The V call is TRBV28, the J call TRBJ2-7, with 8 bases that match TRBD2. CDR1 is MDHEN, CDR2 SYDVKM, per germline. V lost 2 bases to trimming and J lost 3 bases; unmatched junction nucleotides: 3. This CDR3 is built from 14 residues. Full variable domain (missing parts from reference TRBV28 and TRBJ2-7): DVKVTQSSRYLVKRTGEKVFLECVQDMDHENMFWYRQDPGLGLRLIYFSYDVKMKEKGDIPEGYSVSREKKERFSLILESASTNQTSMYLCASSLAGLVYEQYFGPGTRLTVT.

The chain uses TRBV10-3 and TRBJ2-1, with D possibly matching TRBD2 (5 bases). The CDR3 is made up of 13 amino acids. Germline CDR1 is ENHRY and CDR2 is SYGVKD. Trimming left V 4 bases short and J 12 bases short, with 16 bases between. This CDR3 reads CAISGHEGGGQFF. In DNA form, the CDR3 reads TGTGCCATCAGTGGGCACGAGGGCGGCGGGCAGTTCTTC.

There are a few counts of this clone. The chain couples TRBV9 to TRBJ1-3; possible D gene TRBD1, 5 bases. Germline CDR1 is SGDLS and CDR2 is YYNGEE. The CDR3 loop spans 14 amino acids. V was pared by 3 bases and J by 4 bases, with 11 bases between. The CDR3 nucleotides are TGTGCCAGCAGCGATCAGGGTTCCGGAAACACCATATATTTT. This codes for CASSDQGSGNTIYF.

V is TRBV21-1 and J is TRBJ2-3; the table's D gene call, TRBD2, was not cross checked with the DNA. TRBV21-1 is an annotated pseudogene. There are 19 residues in the CDR3. CDR3 sequence reads: CASSGASGRDNHSTDTQYF. As DNA, the CDR3 is TGTGCCAGCAGCGGGGCTAGCGGGAGGGACAACCATTCCACAGATACGCAGTATTTT.

The V gene is TRBV30, the J gene TRBJ1-5, with D unclear. Germline CDR1 and CDR2: GTSNPN and SVGIG (reference sequence). Trimming cost V 0 bases and J 4 bases, with 10 bases left between them. The CDR3 contains 14 residues. This CDR3 is CAWSVPGINQPQHF. DNA of the CDR3: TGTGCCTGGAGTGTACCCGGGATAAATCAGCCCCAGCATTTT.

The chain carries TRBV3-1 (or the pseudogene TRBV3-2) and TRBJ1-3; unclear D gene. The length of the CDR3 is 13 residues. CDR1 LGHDT and CDR2 YNNKEL come from the germline V gene (reference sequence). Trimming cost V 5 bases and J 2 bases, with 7 bases left between them. The CDR3 region is CASSFLPGNTIYF. CDR3 nucleotide sequence: TGTGCCAGCAGCTTCCTCCCTGGAAACACCATATATTTT.

The chain joins TRBV5-1 to TRBJ2-1, with D unresolved. The CDR3 consists of 13 residues. Germline CDR1 SGHRS, CDR2 YFSETQ. The germline V and J ends were trimmed by 2 bases and 9 bases, with 12 bases remaining between them. DNA of the CDR3: TGCGCCAGCAGCTTATTCGCCGAGGTTGAGCAGTTCTTC. Its protein product is CASSLFAEVEQFF.

The CDR3 nucleotides read TGTGCCAGTGTAACTGAGAACAATGAGCAGTTCTTC. Its translation is CASVTENNEQFF. The rearrangement joins TRBV3-1 (or the pseudogene TRBV3-2) to TRBJ2-1; no clear D. CDR1 LGHDT and CDR2 YNNKEL come from the germline V gene (reference sequence). V lost 9 bases and J 5 bases, leaving 11 bases between the germline ends. The CDR3 is 12 residues long.

The chain carries TRBV29-1 and TRBJ1-2, with TRBD1 as a possible D gene (5 bases). The germline gives CDR1 SQVTM, CDR2 ANQGSEA. The CDR3 is 13 residues long. Trimming pared 2 bases from V and 4 bases from J, leaving 11 bases between. Here the CDR3 reads CSVELGRGYGYTF. CDR3 in DNA: TGCAGCGTTGAACTTGGTAGGGGCTATGGCTACACCTTC.

The rearrangement uses TRBV4-1 and TRBJ2-7, with unresolved D. CDR3 length: 14 amino acids. Trimming took off 1 base at V and 0 bases at J, with 7 bases between the two ends. Germline V gives CDR1 MGHRA, CDR2 YSYEKL. CDR3 nucleotides: TGCGCCAGCAGCCAAGTTGGTGTCTCCTACGAGCAGTACTTC. Protein product: CASSQVGVSYEQYF.

V and J are TRBV18 and TRBJ1-6, with D maybe TRBD1 (6 bases). In germline, CDR1 is KGHSH, CDR2 LQKENI. The CDR3 spans 17 residues. Trimming removed 5 bases from V and 9 bases from J, with 23 bases in between. This chain's CDR3 is CASSATSSTGAGSPLHF. The CDR3 DNA is TGTGCCAGCTCAGCGACCTCGAGCACGGGGGCAGGTTCACCCCTCCACTTT.

The chain carries TRBV28 and TRBJ1-4, with 8 bases aligning to TRBD1. This CDR3 has 14 amino acids. Per the germline V gene, CDR1 is MDHEN and CDR2 is SYDVKM. With V trimmed by 3 bases and J by 8 bases, 5 bases remained unmatched. The CDR3 DNA reads as TGTGCCAGCAGTTTCGGACAGGGCTGGGAAAAACTGTTTTTT. It yields the protein CASSFGQGWEKLFF.

The rearrangement joins TRBV5-5 to TRBJ2-1, with D tentatively TRBD2 (6 bases). V lost 4 bases to trimming and J lost 7 bases, with 15 bases between them. The germline gives CDR1 SGHKS, CDR2 YYEKEE (reference sequence). CDR3 length: 14 amino acids. CDR3 region: CASSLLGGTNEQFF. CDR3 nucleotides: TGTGCCAGCAGCCTGCTGGGCGGGACTAATGAGCAGTTCTTC.

The gene calls are TRBV18 and TRBJ1-6; TRBD1 matches 7 bases. This CDR3 is built from 15 residues. V lost 1 base and J lost 6; bases outside the gene matches: 3. The germline V gene has CDR1 KGHSH and CDR2 LQKENI. CDR3: CASSPRQGGNSPLHF. The CDR3 DNA sequence: TGTGCCAGCTCACCACGACAGGGAGGTAATTCACCCCTCCACTTT.

This clone showed up just once. The chain recombines TRBV6-2 or TRBV6-3 with TRBJ1-2; D unresolved. The V and J ends lost 4 bases and 7 bases respectively, with 7 bases between them. CDR1 is MNHEY and CDR2 is SVGEGT in the germline V gene. The CDR3 sequence is 11 residues long. CDR3 DNA: TGTGCCAGCAGTTCGGTGGGTGGCTACACCTTC. Translating gives CASSSVGGYTF.

This clone was detected a few times. The chain is built from TRBV19 and TRBJ1-5, with 8 bases fitting TRBD1. Germline lookup yields CDR1 LNHDA and CDR2 SQIVND (reference sequence). This CDR3 contains 16 residues. The junction had 9 bases not matched to a gene; V was cut back by 1 base and J by 7 bases. DNA for the CDR3: TGTGCCAGTAGTATAGGACAGGGGAGGGCCCAGCAGCCCCAGCATTTT. Residues: CASSIGQGRAQQPQHF.

The V call is TRBV9, the J call TRBJ1-2; 9 positions agree with TRBD1. This CDR3 contains 14 residues. Germline assignment: CDR1 SGDLS and CDR2 YYNGEE. Trimming removed 3 bases from V and 4 bases from J; junction bases left unmatched: 4. CDR3 region: CASSATGGFYGYTF. CDR3 DNA: TGTGCCAGCAGCGCAACAGGGGGCTTCTATGGCTACACCTTC.

The chain employs TRBV28 and TRBJ2-7, with a weak D call TRBD1 (5 bases). In germline, CDR1 is MDHEN, CDR2 SYDVKM. Between the trimmed V and J ends, which lost 7 bases and 2 bases, there was a span of 9 bases. CDR3 length equals 12 residues. Here the CDR3 reads CASNRLTYEQYF. DNA for the CDR3: TGTGCCAGCAACAGGCTGACCTACGAGCAGTACTTC.